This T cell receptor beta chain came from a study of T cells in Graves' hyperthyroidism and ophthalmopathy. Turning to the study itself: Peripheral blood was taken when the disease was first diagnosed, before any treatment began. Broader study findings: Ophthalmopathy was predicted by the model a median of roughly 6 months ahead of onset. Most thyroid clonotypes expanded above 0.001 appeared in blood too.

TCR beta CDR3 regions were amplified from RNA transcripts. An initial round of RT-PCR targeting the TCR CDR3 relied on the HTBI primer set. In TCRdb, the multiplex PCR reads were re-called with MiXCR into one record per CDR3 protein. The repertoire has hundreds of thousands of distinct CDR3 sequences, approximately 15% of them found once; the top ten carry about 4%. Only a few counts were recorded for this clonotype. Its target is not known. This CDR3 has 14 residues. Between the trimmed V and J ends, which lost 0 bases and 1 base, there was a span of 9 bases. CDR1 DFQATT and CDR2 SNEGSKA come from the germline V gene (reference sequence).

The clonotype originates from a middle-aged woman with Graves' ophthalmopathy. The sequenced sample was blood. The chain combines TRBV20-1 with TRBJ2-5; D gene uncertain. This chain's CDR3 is CSARDSGGQETQYF. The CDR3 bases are TGCAGTGCTAGAGATAGTGGCGGCCAAGAGACCCAGTACTTC.